A single sample is the source of the 31 T cell receptor beta chains below, sequenced in a study of blood T cell repertoires in COVID-19. The method was immunoSEQ multiplex PCR; TCRdb's version includes in-frame clones alone and lacks a portion of them. Found here are around 220,000 clones, roughly 84% of them singletons; the top ten hold approximately 7.3%. What was sequenced was PBMCs or T cells enriched from blood (not recorded which). All receptors derive from a woman aged 35 to 49 who had recovered from COVID-19.

The chain links TRBV10-3 to TRBJ2-3; 9 positions match TRBD1. The CDR3 extends over 16 amino acids. Germline assignment: CDR1 ENHRY and CDR2 SYGVKD. Trimming at V came to 4 bases and at J to 4 bases, leaving 9 bases not matched to a gene. The CDR3 bases are TGTGCCATCAGTGGGGGACAGGGACTGATTGCAGATACGCAGTATTTT. It codes for CAISGGQGLIADTQYF.

CDR3 region: CAISEAGIYNEQFF. The DNA for the CDR3 is TGTGCCATCAGTGAGGCCGGGATCTACAATGAGCAGTTCTTC. The genes are TRBV10-3 and TRBJ2-1, with D perhaps TRBD2 (5 bases). This CDR3 contains 14 residues. Germline V CDR1 and CDR2: ENHRY, SYGVKD. V shed 2 bases and J shed 3 bases, with 8 bases lying between them.

V gene TRBV5-1 combines with J gene TRBJ2-1, with D possibly being TRBD1 (7 bases). The CDR3 totals 15 residues. Germline assignment: CDR1 SGHRS and CDR2 YFSETQ. Trimming shortened V by 4 bases and J by 8 bases, and 19 bases separated the two germline ends. The CDR3 region is CASSIPGQSGDEQFF. The CDR3 bases are TGCGCCAGCAGCATTCCGGGACAGTCGGGGGATGAGCAGTTCTTC.

This chain connects TRBV5-4 to TRBJ2-3, with 9 bases that match TRBD2. Unmatched junction bases numbered 3, after V lost 0 bases and J lost 4 bases. From germline, CDR1 is SGHNT and CDR2 YYREEE (reference sequence). This CDR3 is built from 15 residues. The CDR3 sequence: CASSLAGLASDTQYF. DNA of the CDR3: TGTGCCAGCAGCTTGGCGGGACTAGCTTCAGATACGCAGTATTTT. Based on the CDR3 plus reference TRBV5-4 and TRBJ2-3, the full variable domain is ETGVTQSPTHLIKTRGQQVTLRCSSQSGHNTVSWYQQALGQGPQFIFQYYREEENGRGNFPPRFSGLQFPNYSSELNVNALELDDSALYLCASSLAGLASDTQYFGPGTRLTVL.

The V call is TRBV5-1, the J call TRBJ1-2; D might be TRBD1 (5 bases). Deletions cut 1 base from V and 4 bases from J, with 11 bases between. This CDR3 is 14 amino acids long. Germline V gives CDR1 SGHRS, CDR2 YFSETQ. The CDR3 DNA sequence: TGCGCCAGCAGCTTGAATGGGGCTACCTATGGCTACACCTTC. Translated: CASSLNGATYGYTF.

This clone has just a few counts. This chain joins TRBV28 and TRBJ2-2; D possibly corresponds to TRBD2 (6 bases). V lost 3 bases, J lost 5 bases, and 10 bases lay in between. CDR1 MDHEN and CDR2 SYDVKM come from the germline V gene. The CDR3 covers 14 residues. The CDR3 protein is CASSFFGGTGELFF. The CDR3 DNA is TGTGCCAGCAGTTTTTTCGGGGGAACCGGGGAGCTGTTTTTT.

The V gene is TRBV19, the J gene TRBJ2-7; the D gene is possibly TRBD1 (6 bases). The CDR3 totals 13 residues. Trimming took 4 bases from V and 4 from J, leaving 11 bases between them. Per the germline V gene, CDR1 is LNHDA and CDR2 is SQIVND (reference sequence). CDR3 DNA sequence: TGTGCCAGTAGTACAAACAGGGAATACGAGCAGTACTTC. The encoded protein is CASSTNREYEQYF.

The rearrangement joins TRBV2 to TRBJ1-3, with 8 bases identical to TRBD1. Germline V gives CDR1 SNHLY, CDR2 FYNNEI. J gave up 2 bases and V 6 bases, and 9 bases lay outside the gene matches. The CDR3 consists of 16 residues. CDR3 bases: TGTGCCAGCAGCCTGCTACGGACAGGGACTGGAAACACCATATATTTT. Encoded protein: CASSLLRTGTGNTIYF. Filled out from reference TRBV2 and TRBJ1-3, the complete variable domain reads EPEVTQTPSHQVTQMGQEVILRCVPISNHLYFYWYRQILGQKVEFLVSFYNNEISEKSEIFDDQFSVERPDGSNFTLKIRSTKLEDSAMYFCASSLLRTGTGNTIYFGEGSWLTVV.

DNA of the CDR3: TGTGCCAGCAGTACCCGGGACAGAGACGAAGAGACCCAGTACTTC. Translating gives CASSTRDRDEETQYF. V is TRBV7-9 and J is TRBJ2-5, with TRBD1 matching 7 bases. This CDR3 is 15 amino acids long. Trimming cost V 6 bases and J 3 bases; bases outside gene matches: 10. The germline CDR1 and CDR2 sequences are SEHNR and FQNEAQ (reference sequence). Full variable domain (remainder filled in from reference TRBV7-9 and TRBJ2-5): DTGVSQNPRHKITKRGQNVTFRCDPISEHNRLYWYRQTLGQGPEFLTYFQNEAQLEKSRLLSDRFSAERPKGSFSTLEIQRTEQGDSAMYLCASSTRDRDEETQYFGPGTRLLVL.

V gene TRBV5-1 combines with J gene TRBJ2-1, with D hard to call. In germline, CDR1 is SGHRS, CDR2 YFSETQ. V was pared by 0 bases and J by 5 bases, with 15 bases between. The CDR3 is 16 amino acids. CDR3 sequence: CASSLVGRATDNEQFF. CDR3 in DNA: TGCGCCAGCAGCTTGGTTGGCAGAGCTACAGACAATGAGCAGTTCTTC.

The chain couples TRBV13 to TRBJ1-4; TRBD1 matches at 7 bases. From germline, CDR1 is PRHDT and CDR2 FYEKMQ (reference sequence). The V segment lost 6 bases and the J segment 8 bases; nucleotides outside the gene matches: 18. The CDR3 loop spans 17 amino acids. DNA of the CDR3: TGTGCCAGCAGTTCGAGATACAGGACAGGAGGCCCCGAAAAACTGTTTTTT. This gives the protein CASSSRYRTGGPEKLFF. Full variable domain (remainder filled in from reference TRBV13 and TRBJ1-4): AAGVIQSPRHLIKEKRETATLKCYPIPRHDTVYWYQQGPGQDPQFLISFYEKMQSDKGSIPDRFSAQQFSDYHSELNMSSLELGDSALYFCASSSRYRTGGPEKLFFGSGTQLSVL.

This clone is medium-sized (0.01 to 0.1%) by share. The chain is built from TRBV29-1 and TRBJ2-1; TRBD2 agrees at 12 bases. The CDR3 loop spans 15 amino acids. Germline-derived CDR1 and CDR2 are SQVTM and ANQGSEA. Trimming took 6 bases from V and 5 from J; bases not matched to a gene: 8. CDR3 sequence: CSVTGTSGSNNEQFF. CDR3 bases: TGCAGCGTCACGGGGACTAGCGGGTCAAACAATGAGCAGTTCTTC.

V usage is TRBV30 and J usage is TRBJ2-5; weak D call: TRBD2 (6 bases). V was trimmed by 3 bases and J by 2 bases, leaving 16 bases between them. CDR3 length: 15 residues. The germline V gene has CDR1 GTSNPN and CDR2 SVGIG (reference sequence). CDR3 in DNA: TGTGCCTGGAGATCAACCCGGGACTTACAAGAGACCCAGTACTTC. Amino acid sequence: CAWRSTRDLQETQYF.

This clone turned up a few times. The genes are TRBV27 and TRBJ2-5, with TRBD1 matching 8 bases. Trimming cost V 2 bases and J 1 base; bases outside gene matches: 6. This CDR3 has 16 residues. Per the germline V gene, CDR1 is MNHEY and CDR2 is SMNVEV (reference sequence). CDR3 sequence (DNA): TGTGCCAGCAGTTTAGGAGGGGACAGGCCCCAAGAGACCCAGTACTTC. Translating it yields CASSLGGDRPQETQYF.

This chain uses TRBV7-9 with TRBJ2-1; unclear D gene. V was cut by 7 bases and J by 0 bases, with 10 bases left in between. The CDR3 totals 14 residues. Germline CDR1 is SEHNR and CDR2 is FQNEAQ (reference sequence). The DNA for the CDR3 is TGTGCCAGCAAACAGCCGAGCTCCTACAATGAGCAGTTCTTC. Translating it yields CASKQPSSYNEQFF. Full variable domain (missing parts from reference TRBV7-9 and TRBJ2-1): DTGVSQNPRHKITKRGQNVTFRCDPISEHNRLYWYRQTLGQGPEFLTYFQNEAQLEKSRLLSDRFSAERPKGSFSTLEIQRTEQGDSAMYLCASKQPSSYNEQFFGPGTRLTVL.

The chain recombines TRBV6-5 with TRBJ2-5; the D is unclear. V was shortened by 8 bases and J by 1 base, with 11 bases between the two germline ends. The CDR3 loop spans 13 amino acids. Germline V gene sequence: CDR1 MNHEY, CDR2 SVGAGI. CDR3 region: CASLRRIQETQYF. In nucleotides, the CDR3 is TGTGCCAGCCTACGCAGGATCCAAGAGACCCAGTACTTC.

V gene TRBV10-1 combines with J gene TRBJ2-1; no firm D call. The CDR3 loop spans 13 amino acids. Germline assignment: CDR1 WNHNN and CDR2 SYGVQD (reference sequence). Deletions cut 4 bases from V and 9 bases from J, with 13 bases between. The CDR3, as DNA: TGCGCCAGCAGTGTTCAATTCGGTGGTGAGCAGTTCTTC. Amino acids: CASSVQFGGEQFF.

This clone was found once. This chain uses TRBV6-5 with TRBJ2-2, with D perhaps TRBD1 (6 bases). Per germline, CDR1 MNHEY and CDR2 SVGAGI. Deletions cut 6 bases from V and 1 base from J, with 12 bases between. The CDR3 totals 15 residues. CDR3 amino acids: CASRAGTLNTGELFF. The CDR3 bases are TGTGCCAGCAGAGCCGGGACATTGAACACCGGGGAGCTGTTTTTT.

This clone was detected a few times. V and J are TRBV18 and TRBJ2-7, with a possible D match to TRBD1 (5 bases). V was trimmed by 0 bases and J by 3 bases, leaving 12 bases between them. Looked up from germline, CDR1 is KGHSH and CDR2 is LQKENI. There are 15 residues in the CDR3. The CDR3 protein is CASSPPGAGLYEQYF. In nucleotides, the CDR3 is TGTGCCAGCTCACCACCTGGGGCCGGCCTCTACGAGCAGTACTTC.

The rearrangement uses TRBV5-5 and TRBJ1-2; D is perhaps TRBD1 (5 bases). Germline CDR1 reads SGHKS; CDR2 reads YYEKEE (reference sequence). This CDR3 comprises 12 residues. Deletions cut 4 bases from V and 3 bases from J, with 7 bases between. The CDR3 DNA sequence: TGTGCCAGCAGCGCCAGGGACTATGGCTACACCTTC. It translates to CASSARDYGYTF.

This clone was counted once. The chain combines TRBV9 with TRBJ1-1; TRBD1 matches 7 bases. The junction had 4 bases not matched to a gene; V was cut back by 4 bases and J by 4 bases. Germline V gene sequence: CDR1 SGDLS, CDR2 YYNGEE. The CDR3 runs 13 residues. This CDR3 reads CASSYSGGTEAFF. CDR3 bases: TGTGCCAGCAGCTATTCAGGGGGCACTGAAGCTTTCTTT.

The chain links TRBV15 to TRBJ1-4, with no clear D. CDR1 and CDR2 (germline): LNHNV, YYDKDF (reference sequence). With 3 bases removed from V and 6 bases from J, the gap between germline ends came to 11 bases. The CDR3 totals 14 residues. The CDR3 reads CATSRRAGYEKLFF. DNA for the CDR3: TGTGCCACCAGCAGGAGGGCGGGATATGAAAAACTGTTTTTT.

The chain uses TRBV29-1 and TRBJ2-1; tentative D call: TRBD2 (6 bases). The V gene's germline CDR1 is SQVTM and CDR2 ANQGSEA. The CDR3 has 12 residues. V gave up 4 bases and J gave up 4 bases, with 8 bases separating them. The CDR3: CSVGRGYNEQFF. CDR3 DNA sequence: TGCAGCGTTGGGAGGGGTTACAATGAGCAGTTCTTC.

This clone was seen a single time. This chain uses TRBV4-1 with TRBJ2-3; 10 bases line up with TRBD1. This CDR3 spans 17 amino acids. Germline V lookup: CDR1 MGHRA, CDR2 YSYEKL. After removal of 3 bases from V and 2 bases from J, the junction contained 8 bases not matched to a gene. The CDR3 loop reads CASSQRQGARVTDTQYF. DNA of the CDR3: TGCGCCAGCAGCCAGCGACAGGGGGCGCGAGTCACAGATACGCAGTATTTT.

This chain connects TRBV5-5 to TRBJ2-7, with 10 bases identical to TRBD1. The CDR3 spans 16 residues. Germline values: CDR1 SGHKS, CDR2 YYEKEE (reference sequence). V lost 3 bases to trimming and J lost 7 bases; unmatched junction nucleotides: 13. This chain's CDR3 is CASSSTGGTPPREQYF. CDR3 sequence (DNA): TGTGCCAGCAGCTCGACAGGGGGCACCCCCCCTAGGGAGCAGTACTTC.

V and J are TRBV3-1 (or the pseudogene TRBV3-2) and TRBJ2-5, with 7 bases that match TRBD2. In germline, CDR1 is LGHDT, CDR2 YNNKEL (reference sequence). The V segment lost 1 base and the J segment 3 bases; nucleotides outside the gene matches: 11. This CDR3 is built from 17 residues. DNA for the CDR3: TGTGCCAGCAGCCAAGGAGGAGGCAGCGGGGAGGAAGAGACCCAGTACTTC. As protein: CASSQGGGSGEEETQYF.

The chain's CDR3 is CASSGTGTVRDEQFF. Written as DNA, the CDR3 is TGTGCCAGCAGCGGGACCGGGACTGTAAGGGATGAGCAGTTCTTC. The rearrangement uses TRBV7-3 and TRBJ2-1, with a weak D call TRBD2 (6 bases). Trimming stripped 5 bases from V and 8 bases from J, with 19 bases between. Germline-derived CDR1 and CDR2 are SGHTA and FQGTGA. The CDR3 consists of 15 residues.

The gene calls are TRBV7-9 and TRBJ2-7; TRBD2 agrees at 15 bases. The CDR3 spans 16 residues. Germline CDR1 reads SEHNR; CDR2 reads FQNEAQ (reference sequence). J lost 1 base, V lost 4 bases, and 2 bases had no gene match. The CDR3 loop reads CASSSGLAGGSYEQYF. CDR3 nucleotides: TGTGCCAGCAGCTCGGGACTAGCGGGAGGATCCTACGAGCAGTACTTC.

The table lists this clone with a count of one. The genes are TRBV4-1 and TRBJ1-1; tentative D call: TRBD1 (5 bases). The CDR3 runs 12 residues. CDR1 MGHRA and CDR2 YSYEKL come from the germline V gene. Between the trimmed V and J ends, which lost 5 bases and 1 base, there was a span of 5 bases. The chain's CDR3 is CASSRGNTEAFF. The CDR3 DNA is TGCGCCAGCAGCAGGGGGAACACTGAAGCTTTCTTT.

J is TRBJ2-3 and V is TRBV7-2, with D possibly being TRBD1 (6 bases). This CDR3 region has 16 residues. Trimming removed 4 bases at V and 2 bases at J, with 16 bases between. CDR1 and CDR2 (germline): SGHTA, FQGNSA. The CDR3 loop reads CASSSGTFTSTDTQYF. The CDR3 DNA sequence: TGTGCCAGCAGCTCTGGGACATTTACCTCCACAGATACGCAGTATTTT.

The J gene is TRBJ2-5, the V gene TRBV10-1, with 7 positions matching TRBD1. V dropped 9 bases and J dropped 5; count of bases not matched to a gene: 6. This CDR3 has 12 residues. Looked up from germline, CDR1 is WNHNN and CDR2 is SYGVQD (reference sequence). The CDR3 reads CASSQGSETQYF. CDR3 in DNA: TGCGCCAGTTCACAGGGGTCGGAGACCCAGTACTTC.